This T cell receptor (beta chain) was captured in a study of cytomegalovirus exposure and HLA in healthy donors. Trimming took 0 bases from V and 7 from J; bases not matched to a gene: 4. The germline V gene encodes CDR1 SGHKS and CDR2 YYEKEE (reference sequence). This CDR3 comprises 14 residues. Study-level results: The sole available immune exposure information was CMV serostatus. Reports indicated that the classifier achieved high specificity and sensitivity in diagnosing cytomegalovirus status. In a later analysis, parvovirus B19, influenza, CMV and Epstein-Barr virus appeared linked to several top co-occurrence clusters.

This clone was detected only a few times. What it binds is not known. This PCR relied on a set of 60 Vbeta primers and 13 Jbeta primers. The method was immunoSEQ multiplex PCR; TCRdb's version includes in-frame clones alone and lacks a portion of them. The sample lists around 80,000 clones, roughly 72% occurring once. Sequenced input: PBMCs. This receptor was taken from a middle-aged man in good health and CMV-seropositive. The J gene is TRBJ1-2, the V gene TRBV5-5, with 9 bases lining up with TRBD1. CDR3 sequence: CASSLEGQGGGYTF. As DNA, the CDR3 is TGTGCCAGCAGCTTGGAGGGACAGGGCGGTGGCTACACCTTC.